The 32 T cell receptor beta chains below come from one sample, sequenced in a study of vaccination and CD4 T cells after COVID-19. Scientists ran DNA taken from cultured CD4+ T cells through the Oncomine TCR Beta short-read assay for sequencing. Via MiXCR, TCRdb re-called the PCR reads, giving one row per CDR3 protein. In the table there are fewer than 20,000 distinct CDR3 sequences, about 40% of which are singletons. Treatment denoted: approximately 10-day PBMC culture with coronavirus spike peptide pools or control peptides (ViraFEST assay). These receptors have no identified antigens. Sequenced material: CD4+ T cells from blood, cultured in vitro. Receptors were obtained from a human donor who had recovered from COVID-19.

The chain has TRBV30 and TRBJ2-3; 10 nucleotides align to TRBD2. The length of the CDR3 is 15 residues. Trimming at V came to 3 bases and at J to 0 bases, leaving 3 bases not matched to a gene. CDR1 GTSNPN and CDR2 SVGIG come from the germline V gene (reference sequence). The DNA for the CDR3 is TGTGCCTGGAGGAATAGCGGGGGGAGCACAGATACGCAGTATTTT. Its protein is CAWRNSGGSTDTQYF.

The V gene is TRBV28, the J gene TRBJ2-5; the D call may be TRBD1 or TRBD2 (5 bases each). There are 15 residues in the CDR3. V was clipped by 0 bases and J by 4 bases, with 12 bases between them. Germline CDR1 MDHEN, CDR2 SYDVKM. In DNA, the CDR3 is TGTGCCAGCAGTTTATGGGGGGTAAGGGTAGAGACCCAGTACTTC. This sequence encodes CASSLWGVRVETQYF.

The gene calls are TRBV2 and TRBJ2-5; the D gene is possibly TRBD2 (5 bases). This CDR3 is built from 13 residues. Germline V gene lookup returns CDR1 SNHLY and CDR2 FYNNEI. V shed 5 bases and J shed 5 bases, with 12 bases lying between them. The CDR3 reads CASSPDSGETQYF. The CDR3 DNA is TGTGCCAGCAGTCCGGACTCCGGGGAGACCCAGTACTTC.

This clonotype turned up a few times. The chain has TRBV6-1 and TRBJ2-1; 7 bases align to TRBD2. CDR1 and CDR2 from the germline V gene are MNHNS and SASEGT. Trimming took 7 bases from V and 2 from J; bases not matched to a gene: 8. The CDR3 contains 15 residues. CDR3 sequence reads: CASTTSGTAYNEQFF. The CDR3 DNA reads TGTGCCAGCACCACGAGCGGGACCGCCTACAATGAGCAGTTCTTC.

This clonotype was counted between two and nine times. The rearrangement links TRBV7-2 to TRBJ1-1; D is possibly TRBD1 (5 bases). Germline values: CDR1 SGHTA, CDR2 FQGNSA. Trimming removed 8 bases from V and 6 bases from J, with 10 bases in between. The CDR3 consists of 11 residues. The DNA for the CDR3 is TGTGCCAGCGGGCGGGGGGCTGAAGCTTTCTTT. Translated: CASGRGAEAFF.

The chain combines TRBV20-1 with TRBJ2-1; the D is unclear. V lost 5 bases to trimming and J lost 7 bases, with 6 bases between them. The CDR3 has 10 amino acids. CDR1 DFQATT and CDR2 SNEGSKA come from the germline V gene (reference sequence). The CDR3: CSAEGNEQFF. DNA of the CDR3: TGCAGTGCTGAAGGAAATGAGCAGTTCTTC.

The rearrangement links TRBV7-2 to TRBJ2-5; D ambiguous. V lost 5 bases and J 2 bases, leaving 12 bases between the germline ends. The CDR3 sequence is 14 residues long. Germline values: CDR1 SGHTA, CDR2 FQGNSA. The CDR3 is CASSRGARQETQYF. DNA of the CDR3: TGTGCCAGCAGCCGAGGCGCTCGGCAAGAGACCCAGTACTTC.

The chain joins TRBV19 to TRBJ1-1; 7 bases align to TRBD1. Germline V gene data show CDR1 as LNHDA and CDR2 as SQIVND (reference sequence). The CDR3 runs to 14 residues. V gave up 5 bases and J gave up 3 bases; unmatched junction bases: 6. The CDR3: CASSSQGDYTEAFF. The DNA of the CDR3 is TGTGCCAGTAGTTCTCAGGGGGACTACACTGAAGCTTTCTTT.

This clonotype has just a few counts. This chain uses TRBV21-1 with TRBJ2-5; the table calls TRBD2, which could not be checked here. TRBV21-1 is flagged as a pseudogene. The CDR3 is made up of 17 amino acids. The CDR3 loop is CASSKAPLAGAPETQYF. The CDR3 DNA reads as TGTGCCAGCAGCAAAGCCCCACTAGCGGGAGCCCCAGAGACCCAGTACTTC.

This clonotype was counted only a few times. This chain uses TRBV6-5 with TRBJ2-7, with unresolved D. Germline V gene lookup returns CDR1 MNHEY and CDR2 SVGAGI. The CDR3 is 12 amino acids. The ends were cut back, 0 bases at V and 9 bases at J, with 9 bases in the middle. The CDR3 protein is CASSYSTNAQYF. CDR3 nucleotide sequence: TGTGCCAGCAGTTACTCGACCAACGCGCAGTACTTC.

The rearrangement links TRBV7-2 to TRBJ2-2; 12 bases agree with TRBD2. Germline CDR1 and CDR2: SGHTA and FQGNSA. Losses at the gene ends were 0 bases for V and 6 bases for J; bases not matched to a gene: 2. The CDR3 is made up of 16 amino acids. The CDR3 is CASSLALAGGPGELFF. CDR3 DNA sequence: TGTGCCAGCAGCTTAGCGCTAGCGGGAGGGCCCGGGGAGCTGTTTTTT. The full variable domain, in which reference TRBV7-2 and TRBJ2-2 provide the parts outside the CDR3, is GAGVSQSPSNKVTEKGKDVELRCDPISGHTALYWYRQSLGQGLEFLIYFQGNSAPDKSGLPSDRFSAERTGGSVSTLTIQRTQQEDSAVYLCASSLALAGGPGELFFGEGSRLTVL.

V and J are TRBV18 and TRBJ1-5; unclear D gene. V gave up 5 bases and J gave up 5 bases, with 10 bases separating them. There are 13 residues in the CDR3. CDR1 is KGHSH, CDR2 LQKENI, per germline. The CDR3 spells CASSSNIYQPQHF. CDR3 coding DNA: TGTGCCAGCTCATCGAACATCTATCAGCCCCAGCATTTT.

For the CDR3, the DNA is TGTGCCTGGAGTACGCTAACTAGGAGAGAGACCCAGTACTTC. This encodes CAWSTLTRRETQYF. The genes are TRBV30 and TRBJ2-5, with a tentative D call TRBD2 (5 bases). In germline, CDR1 is GTSNPN, CDR2 SVGIG (reference sequence). The CDR3 totals 14 residues. V dropped 2 bases and J dropped 4 bases, with 14 bases sitting between them.

V and J are TRBV6-1 and TRBJ2-7; 10 bases are a match to TRBD1. The junction had 10 bases not matched to a gene; V was cut back by 6 bases and J by 5 bases. The CDR3 consists of 15 residues. From germline, CDR1 is MNHNS and CDR2 SASEGT. CDR3 sequence: CASSSPGQGPNEQYF. Written as DNA, the CDR3 is TGTGCCAGCAGCTCCCCGGGACAGGGGCCCAACGAGCAGTACTTC.

V and J are TRBV7-9 and TRBJ1-1, with D maybe TRBD1 (5 bases). Trimming removed 6 bases at V and 4 bases at J, with 18 bases between. The CDR3 covers 15 residues. CDR1 is SEHNR and CDR2 is FQNEAQ in the germline V gene (reference sequence). The CDR3 here is CASRSGQRESTEAFF. CDR3 in DNA: TGTGCCAGCAGGAGTGGACAAAGGGAGTCCACTGAAGCTTTCTTT.

The chain combines TRBV15 with TRBJ1-2; unclear D gene. The CDR3 is 18 residues long. Trimming removed 1 base at V and 5 bases at J, with 23 bases between. Germline V gene lookup returns CDR1 LNHNV and CDR2 YYDKDF (reference sequence). This CDR3 is CATSRAVSGQSNLYGYTF. CDR3 DNA: TGTGCCACCAGCAGAGCGGTTTCGGGCCAAAGCAACTTATATGGCTACACCTTC.

This clonotype was observed a handful of times. J is TRBJ2-7 and V is TRBV11-2; D is possibly TRBD1 or TRBD2 (6 bases each). Trimming shortened V by 0 bases and J by 2 bases, and 11 bases separated the two germline ends. CDR1 is SGHAT, CDR2 FQNNGV, per germline. The CDR3 has 15 residues. The CDR3 DNA reads TGTGCCAGCAGCTTAGAATGGGGGGCTGCCTACGAGCAGTACTTC. The encoded protein is CASSLEWGAAYEQYF.

This clonotype showed up just a few times. This chain links TRBV7-9 with TRBJ2-1, with 12 bases lining up with TRBD2. V lost 8 bases to trimming and J lost 7 bases; unmatched junction nucleotides: 6. Germline assignment: CDR1 SEHNR and CDR2 FQNEAQ (reference sequence). There are 14 residues in the CDR3. CDR3: CASQRTSGNNEQFF. The CDR3 region has the DNA TGTGCCAGCCAACGGACTAGCGGGAATAATGAGCAGTTCTTC.

This clonotype was seen a handful of times. The V call is TRBV10-2, the J call TRBJ1-5; perhaps TRBD1 as D (6 bases). The length of the CDR3 is 14 residues. Germline CDR1 is WSHSY and CDR2 is SAAADI. V was shortened by 4 bases and J by 6 bases, with 13 bases between the two germline ends. In DNA, the CDR3 is TGCGCCAGCAGTGTCGGAGGGGGGGGTCAGCCCCAGCATTTT. It specifies CASSVGGGGQPQHF.

V is TRBV5-6 and J is TRBJ1-4; D not resolved. The CDR3 runs 11 residues. The ends were cut back, 4 bases at V and 4 bases at J, with 2 bases in the middle. Germline CDR1 reads SGHDT; CDR2 reads YYEEEE. The CDR3 coding sequence is TGTGCCAGCAGCCTTAATGAAAAACTGTTTTTT. Amino acid sequence: CASSLNEKLFF.

This sequence joins TRBV20-1 and TRBJ1-1, with a tentative D call TRBD1 (5 bases). The CDR3 totals 14 residues. Trimming pared 5 bases from V and 8 bases from J, leaving 21 bases between. Germline CDR1 DFQATT, CDR2 SNEGSKA (reference sequence). CDR3 DNA: TGCAGTGCTCCTCGCCCTGCGGGGCAGCTCGAAGCTTTCTTT. The encoded protein is CSAPRPAGQLEAFF.

This chain joins TRBV7-9 and TRBJ2-7, with TRBD2 matching over 8 bases. The ends lost 3 bases at V and 1 base at J; junction bases unmatched: 8. Germline V CDR1 and CDR2: SEHNR, FQNEAQ (reference sequence). The CDR3 has 16 residues. Written as DNA, the CDR3 is TGTGCCAGCAGCTTGTCTGCGGCTAGCGGGTCCTACGAGCAGTACTTC. This sequence encodes CASSLSAASGSYEQYF.

The J gene is TRBJ2-2, the V gene TRBV19; 8 nucleotides align to TRBD1. Germline lookup yields CDR1 LNHDA and CDR2 SQIVND (reference sequence). CDR3 length: 13 residues. V trimming: 11 bases; J trimming: 2 bases; junction bases outside the gene matches: 4. Written as DNA, the CDR3 is TGTGCCGGAGGACAGGGAAACACCGGGGAGCTGTTTTTT. Translation: CAGGQGNTGELFF.

This clonotype showed up just a few times. The rearrangement joins TRBV6-4 to TRBJ2-3, with no clear D. Germline loops: CDR1 MRHNA, CDR2 SNTAGT. V gave up 2 bases and J gave up 6 bases, with 9 bases separating them. This CDR3 spans 13 amino acids. The CDR3 loop is CASSDPASDTQYF. The CDR3 DNA follows: TGTGCCAGCAGTGACCCTGCCTCCGATACGCAGTATTTT.

The chain joins TRBV28 to TRBJ2-3; TRBD2 matches 7 bases. Trimming at V came to 5 bases and at J to 6 bases, leaving 8 bases not matched to a gene. The CDR3 is 14 residues long. Germline V gene lookup returns CDR1 MDHEN and CDR2 SYDVKM. As DNA, the CDR3 is TGTGCCAGCAGTGGGAGGGGAGGGTACGATACGCAGTATTTT. Residues: CASSGRGGYDTQYF.

The table lists this clonotype with a few counts. J is TRBJ2-5 and V is TRBV30, with D possibly being TRBD1 or TRBD2 (5 bases each). Germline V gives CDR1 GTSNPN, CDR2 SVGIG (reference sequence). CDR3 size: 14 residues. Between the trimmed V and J ends, which lost 5 bases and 5 bases, there was a span of 18 bases. This CDR3 is CAWSRDGGGETQYF. CDR3 in DNA: TGTGCCTGGTCTCGGGACGGCGGCGGGGAGACCCAGTACTTC.

This chain connects TRBV6-1 to TRBJ2-7; D possibly uses TRBD1 or TRBD2 (5 bases each). CDR1 MNHNS and CDR2 SASEGT come from the germline V gene. Trimming left V 5 bases short and J 3 bases short, with 17 bases between. This CDR3 is 15 amino acids long. CDR3 amino acids: CASSRSGTGVYEQYF. Here the CDR3 DNA reads TGTGCCAGCAGTCGATCGGGGACCGGAGTCTACGAGCAGTACTTC.

The V and J genes are TRBV30 and TRBJ2-2; 9 bases map to TRBD1. CDR3 length: 14 residues. From germline, CDR1 is GTSNPN and CDR2 SVGIG (reference sequence). V was pared by 4 bases and J by 4 bases, with 4 bases of the junction left unmatched. The CDR3 region is CAWNRGQITGELFF. CDR3 DNA: TGTGCCTGGAACAGGGGGCAAATCACCGGGGAGCTGTTTTTT.

The chain couples TRBV6-1 to TRBJ2-7; TRBD1 is a possible D gene (5 bases). CDR1 MNHNS and CDR2 SASEGT come from the germline V gene. The CDR3 is 14 residues long. V was cut by 5 bases and J by 0 bases, with 11 bases left in between. CDR3 sequence reads: CASSQGRNSYEQYF. The CDR3 region has the DNA TGTGCCAGCAGTCAGGGAAGGAACTCCTACGAGCAGTACTTC.

This clonotype was observed once. The chain carries TRBV29-1 and TRBJ2-1, with TRBD2 identical over 10 bases. The CDR3 sequence is 15 residues long. CDR1 and CDR2 (germline): SQVTM, ANQGSEA. Trimming at V came to 4 bases and at J to 8 bases, leaving 11 bases not matched to a gene. The CDR3 loop is CSVGGASGSADEQFF. CDR3 in DNA: TGCAGCGTTGGAGGGGCTAGCGGGAGTGCGGATGAGCAGTTCTTC.

This clonotype turned up a few times. As DNA, the CDR3 is TGCAGTGCTAGGGTGACTAGCGGGGGCACACTAGAGCAGTACTTC. Translating gives CSARVTSGGTLEQYF. This chain connects TRBV20-1 to TRBJ2-7; TRBD2 matches 12 bases. Germline values: CDR1 DFQATT, CDR2 SNEGSKA (reference sequence). Unmatched junction bases numbered 10, after V lost 3 bases and J lost 7 bases. The CDR3 spans 15 residues.

This clonotype was found a few times. The chain uses TRBV6-1 and TRBJ2-1, with 8 nucleotides matching TRBD2. The CDR3 runs 15 residues. CDR1 and CDR2 (germline): MNHNS, SASEGT. With 4 bases clipped from V and 0 bases from J, the junction kept 2 bases outside the gene matches. CDR3 bases: TGTGCCAGCAGTGCGCTAGCGGGCTCCTACAATGAGCAGTTCTTC. Translating it yields CASSALAGSYNEQFF.